This record concerns one T cell receptor beta chain sequence. The authors seeded some 200,000 CFSE-labeled responder cells together with some 200,000 irradiated stimulator cells tagged with violet dye. This entry comes from a study of graft-versus-host responses after intestinal transplantation. V lost 4 bases and J 11 bases, leaving 12 bases between the germline ends. CDR3 size: 11 residues. Germline V lookup: CDR1 GTSNPN, CDR2 SVGIG (reference sequence). The method was immunoSEQ multiplex PCR; TCRdb's version includes in-frame clones alone and lacks a portion of them. The sample holds about 6,900 clones; approximately 25% are singletons and the top ten take roughly 6.3%.

The TCR originated in a human patient who was an organ donor for intestinal transplantation. The sample was alloreactive CD8+ T cells from a mixed lymphocyte reaction culture, taken before transplantation. Indicated subset: CFSE-low proliferating T cells sorted from roughly 6-day pre-transplant mixed lymphocyte reaction (GvH or HvG direction). This chain connects TRBV30 to TRBJ1-5; D might be TRBD1 (5 bases). Here the CDR3 reads CAWTGQSAQHF. Written as DNA, the CDR3 is TGTGCCTGGACAGGGCAATCAGCCCAGCATTTT.